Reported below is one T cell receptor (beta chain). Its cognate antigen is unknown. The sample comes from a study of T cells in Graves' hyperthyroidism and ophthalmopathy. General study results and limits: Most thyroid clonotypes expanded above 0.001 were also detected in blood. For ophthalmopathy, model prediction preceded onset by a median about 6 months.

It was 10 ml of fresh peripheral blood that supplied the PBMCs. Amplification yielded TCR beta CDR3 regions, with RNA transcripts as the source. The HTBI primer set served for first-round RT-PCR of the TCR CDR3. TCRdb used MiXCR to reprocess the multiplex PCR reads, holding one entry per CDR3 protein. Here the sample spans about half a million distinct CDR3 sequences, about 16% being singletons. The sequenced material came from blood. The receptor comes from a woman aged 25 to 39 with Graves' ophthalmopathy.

The CDR3 DNA follows: TGCGCCAGAAGAGGACTAGCGGGAGTTTCCTACAATGAGCAGTTCTTC. As protein: CARRGLAGVSYNEQFF. The rearrangement joins TRBV10-2 to TRBJ2-1; TRBD2 matches 13 bases. Germline V gene data show CDR1 as WSHSY and CDR2 as SAAADI. CDR3 length equals 16 residues. With V trimmed by 9 bases and J by 1 base, 6 bases remained unmatched.